The next 10 T cell receptor beta chains were all read from a single sample in a study of shared T cell receptors in the human thymus. The table came from immunoSEQ multiplex PCR; TCRdb's copy has only in-frame clones and leaves some out. Of 450,000 to 650,000 clones listed, roughly 74% are singletons. The same sample was also studied in work on human thymus T cells.

The sample was thymocytes. All receptors come from a boy in the first two years of life with a congenital heart defect.

The chain combines TRBV5-4 with TRBJ2-2; 15 nucleotides align to TRBD2. Germline CDR1 is SGHNT and CDR2 is YYREEE (reference sequence). The V and J ends lost 4 bases and 4 bases, in that order; junction bases with no gene match: 8. The CDR3 spans 18 residues. The CDR3 coding sequence is TGTGCCAGCAGCGAGGGACTAGCGGGAGGAAAAGGCACCGGGGAGCTGTTTTTT. Translated: CASSEGLAGGKGTGELFF.

The V call is TRBV5-8, the J call TRBJ2-7; unclear D gene. The CDR3 runs 14 residues. Trimming cost V 0 bases and J 5 bases, with 12 bases left between them. CDR1 SGHTS and CDR2 YDEGEE come from the germline V gene. For the CDR3, the DNA is TGTGCCAGCAGCTTGGTGCAGAATGTCCACGAGCAGTACTTC. This gives the protein CASSLVQNVHEQYF.

The rearrangement uses TRBV7-2 and TRBJ2-5; TRBD2 matches at 8 bases. The CDR3 runs to 16 residues. Trimming at V came to 1 base and at J to 1 base, leaving 5 bases not matched to a gene. The V gene's germline CDR1 is SGHTA and CDR2 FQGNSA. CDR3 nucleotides: TGTGCCAGCAGCTTAGGGAGCGGGAGTTTCCAAGAGACCCAGTACTTC. Translated, it gives CASSLGSGSFQETQYF.

The chain combines TRBV2 with TRBJ2-7, with D uncertain. The CDR3 sequence is 18 residues long. V lost 2 bases to trimming and J lost 1 base, with 21 bases between them. The V gene's germline CDR1 is SNHLY and CDR2 FYNNEI. This CDR3 reads CASSEPPNGFFPSYEQYF. The CDR3 DNA sequence: TGTGCCAGCAGTGAACCCCCAAACGGTTTCTTCCCATCCTACGAGCAGTACTTC.

This clone has just one count. This chain connects TRBV10-3 to TRBJ1-5; D uncertain. Trimming pared 1 base from V and 0 bases from J, leaving 10 bases between. Germline lookup yields CDR1 ENHRY and CDR2 SYGVKD. CDR3 length: 16 amino acids. Here the CDR3 reads CAISEFSSYSNQPQHF. The CDR3 coding sequence is TGTGCCATCAGTGAGTTTAGCAGTTATAGCAATCAGCCCCAGCATTTT.

V is TRBV4-3 and J is TRBJ2-3; weak D call: TRBD2 (6 bases). V lost 0 bases and J 1 base, leaving 14 bases between the germline ends. Germline CDR1 and CDR2: LGHNA and YSLEER. CDR3 size: 17 residues. The CDR3 nucleotides read TGCGCCAGCAGCCAAGATATGAGCGAGCGGGGCACAGATACGCAGTATTTT. It encodes CASSQDMSERGTDTQYF.

The J gene is TRBJ2-7, the V gene TRBV6-1; 7 bases are a match to TRBD2. Germline CDR1 reads MNHNS; CDR2 reads SASEGT. The CDR3 has 14 residues. V shed 7 bases, J shed 3 bases, and the junction held 9 bases outside the gene matches. The chain's CDR3 is CASTRTSGIYEQYF. The CDR3 coding sequence is TGTGCCAGCACCCGGACCAGCGGGATCTACGAGCAGTACTTC.

This clone was observed a single time. This chain uses TRBV6-1 with TRBJ1-1, with D uncertain. V lost 2 bases and J 3 bases, leaving 16 bases between the germline ends. Germline CDR1 reads MNHNS; CDR2 reads SASEGT. CDR3 length: 16 residues. Written as DNA, the CDR3 is TGTGCCAGCAGTGAAAATTTGGAGGCTTACTACACTGAAGCTTTCTTT. This translates into CASSENLEAYYTEAFF.

The rearrangement uses TRBV6-5 and TRBJ1-1; 7 bases align to TRBD1. CDR1 is MNHEY and CDR2 is SVGAGI in the germline V gene. The junction had 5 bases not matched to a gene; V was cut back by 6 bases and J by 1 base. This CDR3 has 14 amino acids. The CDR3 loop is CASSYGQANTEAFF. As DNA, the CDR3 is TGTGCCAGCAGCTACGGACAGGCGAACACTGAAGCTTTCTTT.

The chain joins TRBV29-1 to TRBJ2-3; 7 positions match TRBD2. Germline V gene sequence: CDR1 SQVTM, CDR2 ANQGSEA. V lost 4 bases to trimming and J lost 3 bases; unmatched junction nucleotides: 10. This CDR3 is built from 15 residues. The CDR3 here is CSVGGAGEGTDTQYF. The CDR3 coding sequence is TGCAGCGTTGGGGGCGCGGGGGAAGGGACAGATACGCAGTATTTT.